What follows describes a single T cell receptor (beta chain). The specificity of this receptor is unknown. Per-base qualities were not stored, and no clone one base away is much larger. The data were obtained in a study of CD8 T cells in Susac syndrome (dated by TCRdb to the late 2010s). For the study in its entirety: Among the Susac syndrome patients who were sequenced, clinically active disease was present in more than 5 and clinical remission was observed in roughly 8. The study used repertoire sequencing to test whether antigen drove CD8+ T cell activation and differentiation in Susac syndrome. Susac syndrome patients were therapy-naive, on corticosteroids (some also receiving IVIg), or on IVIg alone at blood withdrawal. Results the study describes overall, beyond this receptor: The number of individuals in the TCR sequencing and HLA analysis was acknowledged as relatively small. In the CD4+ T cell repertoire of Susac syndrome patients, clonal expansion was not detected.

RNA was extracted using the RNeasy kit, and roughly 0.5 to 1 microgram was reverse transcribed with random hexamers. TCR beta CDR3 regions were amplified with the immunoSEQ multiplex PCR assay covering 54 Vbeta and 13 Jbeta segments. PCR amplification bias was corrected by using a synthetic template baseline for primer optimization and computational correction. As for how the authors treated the data: Reads were assigned to V, D and J genes according to IMGT and analyzed in immunoSEQ Analyzer, with only productive sequences retained. To calculate clonality, Shannon entropy was normalized by log2 of the number of productive unique sequences and then subtracted from one. Public and private clones were assessed among the 100 most prevalent clones of each patient and control. Clones were defined as Susac-specific when absent from the healthy and MS cohorts, from about 970 published viral clones and from other ImmuneACCESS disease sequences. TCRdb reanalyzed the raw reads on its own, using fastp at Q25 for trimming and MiXCR for clone calling, and kept in-frame beta chains. Rows with a matching CDR3 protein are joined into one entry that keeps the most common DNA and genes. TCRdb's processing, not the authors', yielded these V and J calls. This sample comprises 170,000 or so distinct CDR3 sequences, 90% to 95% of them detected only once. Approximately 0.099% of the sample belongs to the ten largest clones.

V gives up 4 bases and J gives up 6 bases, and the segment between their germline ends measures 14 bases. Including the terminal cysteine and phenylalanine, the CDR3 comprises 15 residues. The sequence is cut down to CDR3 DNA, 45 bases in frame from base 1. For CDR1 and CDR2, the germline V gene lists SGHRS and YFSETQ. Peripheral blood CD8+ and CD4+ T cells from healthy donors, Susac syndrome patients and multiple sclerosis patients were profiled by high-throughput TCR beta sequencing. The Susac syndrome patients fulfilled recently defined diagnostic criteria for definite or probable disease. Bulk CD8+ and CD4+ T cells were purified magnetically by negative isolation, whereas CD8+ TEMRA cells were enriched by FACS. Blood was drawn into EDTA tubes, processed within 24 hours, and PBMCs were isolated by density gradient centrifugation. PBMCs destined for TCR sequencing were cryopreserved in liquid nitrogen and later thawed in a 37 °C water bath. Purity of sorted or isolated CD4+, CD8+ and CD8+ TEMRA cells was at least 90%.

The rearrangement joined TRBV5-1 to TRBJ1-6, and perhaps TRBD1 as D gene, on 5 matching bases. This receptor was taken from a human donor with Susac syndrome. Sequencing was carried out using CD4+ T cells from PBMCs. The CDR3: CASSDGTGINSPLHF. The DNA is as follows: TGCGCCAGCAGCGATGGGACGGGCATTAATTCACCCCTCCACTTT.